Included here is one T cell receptor (beta chain) sequence, with context. This clone's antigen is unknown. No much larger clone is present one base from it, and per-base qualities are unavailable. The CDR3 regions of human TCRbeta chains were analyzed by immunosequencing. The authors processed their data as follows. TCRs in the repertoires were compared against a reference library of SARS-CoV-2-specific TCRs that had been generated with the MIRA antigen-specificity platform. Breadth meant the fraction of unique TCRs that were SARS-CoV-2-associated, whereas depth meant the fraction of total T cells that were SARS-CoV-2-associated. Using the MIRA data, each spike-specific TCR was mapped to the spike region that the TCR reacts to and placed in a CD4 or CD8 class. Log10-transformed breadth and depth values were compared by one-way ANOVA with Sidak's multiple comparisons tests. TCRdb limited this immuneACCESS table to in-frame rearrangements with V and J called. A share of clones is missing; checked studies link under half to unresolved V genes, and the rest is unexplained. That table supplies the V and J calls and clone size; D and trimming were determined from the DNA. The sample records some 140,000 clones, about 90% of which are singletons. About 5.5% of the sample comes from the top ten.

V sheds 5 bases and J sheds 5 bases, leaving 12 bases between their ends. CDR1 is given as LNHDA and CDR2 as SQIVND, both from the germline V gene (reference sequence). From cysteine to phenylalanine, the CDR3 is 13 amino acids long. The only DNA kept is the CDR3, 39 bases in frame from the first base. The data are from a study of T cell responses to AZD1222 COVID-19 vaccine (dated by TCRdb to 2020 to 2023). Looking at the study overall: AZD1222 recipients with second doses at about 4 weeks or about 12 weeks were pooled, because spike-specific TCR depth and breadth did not differ between schedules. TCR sequencing was performed for 230 to 250 trial participants, of whom around 200 were given two doses of AZD1222 and some 26 were given two doses of MenACWY control vaccine. Trial participants were enrolled by age into 18-55, 56-69 and 70-plus year subgroups, with around 140, 26 and 57 TCR-sequenced participants respectively.

The intended sense of this specimen's time point label: baseline before first vaccination. Vaccinee samples came from UK trials COV001 and COV002, including a single-blind randomized controlled phase 2/3 trial of AZD1222 (ChAdOx1 nCoV-19) in healthy adults. For TCRbeta chain sequencing, PBMC samples were collected from trial participants at day 0 and at day 28 after the second dose. Results the study describes overall, beyond this receptor: Conclusions about previously exposed vaccinees are limited because only a handful of AZD1222 recipients were SARS-CoV-2 seropositive at baseline. Vaccine-associated CD4 TCRs spanned the whole spike protein, with dominant responses in regions 160-218 and 743-854. Spike-specific TCR breadth and depth rose significantly after two AZD1222 doses compared with day 0 and with MenACWY recipients. No day 14 peak-response samples were available, so repertoires were characterized only after the peak T cell response. Participants were mostly white British, with more females than males. The authors suggested clonal diversity may have been underestimated. In the small 56-69-year group, the increase in depth fell short of significance, most likely because of low power. Nearly half of unique spike-specific TCRs reportedly recognized epitopes outside regions mutated in the B.1.351 and B.1.1.7 variants.

The sample here was peripheral blood, taken on day 0 of AZD1222 vaccination. The chain employs TRBV19 and TRBJ1-1; the D gene is unclear. The sequence was obtained from an adult in good health. The DNA sequence is as follows: TGTGCCAGTAGTTACGGGGTAGGGACTGAAGCTTTCTTT. This is translated as CASSYGVGTEAFF.